This entry lists 16 T cell receptor beta chains sequenced from one sample in a study of identical twins. Using its own MiXCR run on the 5' RACE reads, TCRdb lists one record per CDR3 protein. The sample lists 690,000 or so distinct CDR3 sequences, less than 10% seen once, with 0.85% to 1% in the top ten. This same sample was also part of a study on yellow fever vaccine responses in identical twins.

Source material: PBMCs. The receptors shown here come from a woman aged 18 to 35 in good health.

This clonotype was detected only a few times. V usage is TRBV29-1 and J usage is TRBJ2-5; 9 nucleotides align to TRBD1. The ends lost 6 bases at V and 5 bases at J; junction bases unmatched: 10. The CDR3 spans 14 residues. Looked up from germline, CDR1 is SQVTM and CDR2 is ANQGSEA. DNA for the CDR3: TGCAGCGTCGATCGTACAGGGGGCGCGGAGACCCAGTACTTC. Translated, it gives CSVDRTGGAETQYF. Using reference TRBV29-1 and TRBJ2-5 for the parts outside the CDR3, the full variable domain is SAVISQKPSRDICQRGTSLTIQCQVDSQVTMMFWYRQQPGQSLTLIATANQGSEATYESGFVIDKFPISRPNLTFSTLTVSNMSPEDSSIYLCSVDRTGGAETQYFGPGTRLLVL.

The rearrangement links TRBV11-2 to TRBJ1-4; D perhaps matches TRBD1 (5 bases). V was trimmed by 6 bases and J by 5 bases, leaving 34 bases between them. The CDR3 extends over 21 amino acids. CDR1 and CDR2 (germline): SGHAT, FQNNGV. CDR3 DNA sequence: TGTGCCAGCAGACTAGGGCCCTATGGGGACGCGGAGAATAGTTTAAATGAAAAACTGTTTTTT. It translates to CASRLGPYGDAENSLNEKLFF. Filled out from reference TRBV11-2 and TRBJ1-4, the complete variable domain reads EAGVAQSPRYKIIEKRQSVAFWCNPISGHATLYWYQQILGQGPKLLIQFQNNGVVDDSQLPKDRFSAERLKGVDSTLKIQPAKLEDSAVYLCASRLGPYGDAENSLNEKLFFGSGTQLSVL.

This clonotype has only a few counts. This sequence joins TRBV5-4 and TRBJ2-2, with D perhaps matching TRBD2 (6 bases). Germline CDR1 SGHNT, CDR2 YYREEE (reference sequence). Deletions cut 6 bases from V and 4 bases from J, with 19 bases between. The CDR3 contains 16 residues. The CDR3 region has the DNA TGTGCCAGCACCGCCGGAGGGGCCCAGGGCACCGGGGAGCTGTTTTTT. Translated, it gives CASTAGGAQGTGELFF.

The CDR3 nucleotides read TGTGCCAGCAGTTCCAGGCCGGGGGGAGACCAGTACTTC. Translating gives CASSSRPGGDQYF. The chain employs TRBV6-5 and TRBJ2-5, with 7 bases fitting TRBD2. Germline CDR1 MNHEY, CDR2 SVGAGI. The CDR3 loop spans 13 amino acids. J gave up 10 bases and V 4 bases, and 9 bases lay outside the gene matches.

This clonotype appeared a few times. The chain carries TRBV12-3 or TRBV12-4 and TRBJ2-7; TRBD2 aligns across 8 bases. V lost 5 bases, J lost 1 base, and 7 bases stayed unmatched. The CDR3 has 15 residues. CDR3 loop: CASSASSGESYEQYF. Here the CDR3 DNA reads TGTGCCAGCAGTGCGAGTAGCGGGGAATCCTACGAGCAGTACTTC.

There are many counts of this clonotype. V usage is TRBV5-1 and J usage is TRBJ2-3, with D perhaps TRBD2 (6 bases). CDR3 length equals 16 residues. Germline loops: CDR1 SGHRS, CDR2 YFSETQ. Deletions cut 0 bases from V and 0 bases from J, with 11 bases between. The CDR3 here is CASSLESRGSTDTQYF. The CDR3, as DNA: TGCGCCAGCAGCTTGGAATCCCGGGGGAGCACAGATACGCAGTATTTT.

The chain has TRBV12-3 or TRBV12-4 and TRBJ2-3; 10 nucleotides line up with TRBD2. The CDR3 has 18 residues. The J segment lost 4 bases and the V segment lost 0 bases, leaving 10 bases of the junction unmatched. DNA of the CDR3: TGTGCCAGCAGTTTAGCGCAGACGGAGCGGGAGGGCCCAGATACGCAGTATTTT. Protein sequence: CASSLAQTEREGPDTQYF.

The gene calls are TRBV12-3 or TRBV12-4 and TRBJ2-7; 11 bases match TRBD1. V dropped 7 bases and J dropped 6; count of bases not matched to a gene: 8. CDR3 length: 14 residues. CDR3 DNA: TGTGCCAGCAAAGCTGGGACAGGGGGATCCGAGCAGTACTTC. Amino acid sequence: CASKAGTGGSEQYF.

This clonotype has a count of ten or more. The V call is TRBV10-3, the J call TRBJ1-4, with TRBD1 identical over 9 bases. The trim removed 2 bases at V and 8 bases at J, leaving 6 bases unmatched. CDR1 is ENHRY and CDR2 is SYGVKD in the germline V gene. The CDR3 has 15 amino acids. In DNA, the CDR3 is TGTGCCATCAGTGAGACACAGGGGGCAAGGGAAAAACTGTTTTTT. This gives the protein CAISETQGAREKLFF.

About this clonotype: This clone may be a read error of a much larger clone one base away. The V and J genes are TRBV12-3 or TRBV12-4 and TRBJ2-7; D may be TRBD1 or TRBD2 (5 bases each). The CDR3 has 16 amino acids. V dropped 2 bases and J dropped 0 bases, with 14 bases sitting between them. Here the CDR3 DNA reads TGTGCCAGCAGTTTAAATTTGGGGGTCAGCTCCTACGAGCAGTACTTC. It is translated as CASSLNLGVSSYEQYF.

This clonotype appeared a few times. The chain has TRBV12-3 or TRBV12-4 and TRBJ2-5; D is undetermined. With 7 bases removed from V and 5 bases from J, the gap between germline ends came to 17 bases. The CDR3 covers 14 residues. CDR3 DNA: TGTGCCAGCACCCCCCCTTTTTCTGGGGAGACCCAGTACTTC. It yields the protein CASTPPFSGETQYF.

There are many counts of this clonotype. The genes are TRBV10-3 and TRBJ2-2; D is possibly TRBD1 (5 bases). From germline, CDR1 is ENHRY and CDR2 SYGVKD. Trimming cost V 3 bases and J 0 bases, with 8 bases left between them. The CDR3 runs to 15 residues. CDR3: CAISEQVANTGELFF. CDR3 DNA: TGTGCCATCAGTGAACAGGTCGCGAACACCGGGGAGCTGTTTTTT.

The sample holds many counts of this clonotype. The DNA of the CDR3 is TGCGCCAGCAGCCCAAACAGGGGCCTGAGGAATGAGCAGTTCTTC. Residues: CASSPNRGLRNEQFF. J is TRBJ2-1 and V is TRBV5-1, with 7 bases that match TRBD1. Germline lookup yields CDR1 SGHRS and CDR2 YFSETQ. V dropped 4 bases and J dropped 7; count of bases not matched to a gene: 11. The CDR3 consists of 15 residues.

The chain is built from TRBV28 and TRBJ2-7; 8 bases line up with TRBD1. Germline V CDR1 and CDR2: MDHEN, SYDVKM. J gave up 7 bases and V 11 bases, and 10 bases lay outside the gene matches. This CDR3 has 12 amino acids. CDR3 nucleotide sequence: TGTGCCGCTCAAACAGGGGGTTTTGAGCAGTACTTC. Its translation: CAAQTGGFEQYF.

The chain uses TRBV4-3 and TRBJ1-2; the match to TRBD1 covers 9 bases. J was trimmed by 2 bases and V by 3 bases; bases with no gene match: 7. CDR3 length equals 16 residues. Germline V gene data show CDR1 as LGHNA and CDR2 as YSLEER. The CDR3 sequence is CASSQGTGTGNYGYTF. The DNA for the CDR3 is TGCGCCAGCAGCCAGGGGACCGGGACAGGGAACTATGGCTACACCTTC.

The gene calls are TRBV20-1 and TRBJ2-5; no clear D gene. Germline CDR1 DFQATT, CDR2 SNEGSKA (reference sequence). Trimming removed 1 base from V and 2 bases from J, with 8 bases in between. The CDR3 spans 13 residues. CDR3 in DNA: TGCAGTGCTAGAGGCAGCACTCAAGAGACCCAGTACTTC. As protein: CSARGSTQETQYF.